This TCR beta chain was captured by sequencing in a study of T cell changes during pregnancy in multiple sclerosis. Repertoires were generated with immunoSEQ multiplex PCR, while TCRdb's copy carries only in-frame clones and drops some. The sample has fewer than 100,000 clones, around 93% seen once. V lost 5 bases and J 0 bases, leaving 17 bases between the germline ends. CDR1 and CDR2 from the germline V gene are KGHSH and LQKENI. This CDR3 is built from 16 residues. This specimen consisted of peripheral blood, obtained after pregnancy. The receptor was derived from a female donor in good health, enrolled as a control in a pregnancy study. V is TRBV18 and J is TRBJ2-7, with a tentative D call TRBD2 (5 bases). CDR3 nucleotides: TGTGCCAGCTCATGGGAGTTGAGCACGAGCTCCTACGAGCAGTACTTC. It yields the protein CASSWELSTSSYEQYF.